This T cell receptor (beta chain) came from a study of shared clonotypes between healthy human individuals (dated by TCRdb to the early 2020s). At the level of the whole study: The cohort included three men and a couple of women between 18 and 49 years of age. For each donor, CD4 naive and CD4 memory were each given three plates, CD8 naive was given two plates, and CD8 memory was given one plate. Blood TCR repertoires of roughly five healthy adults were deeply sequenced to estimate repertoire size and the extent of clonotype sharing between individuals. Libraries were prepared and TCR repertoires were sequenced by different laboratories using diverse techniques, in order to increase sequencing depth and limit assay-specific biases. Per donor, leukapheresis produced somewhere between about 0.8 and 9 billion PBMCs.

TCR CDR3 regions were amplified from genomic DNA by multiplex PCR using the deep immunoSEQ assay. Extracted genomic DNA from each cell subset was distributed evenly across all wells of several immunoSEQ 96-well plates, and each plate was treated as a replicate. For sorted subsets, around 0.2 ug genomic DNA, equal to 30,000 or so T cell genomes, was loaded into each replicate PCR. Purified libraries were quantified with a Qubit 3.0 fluorometer, sized on a Bioanalyzer 2100, and re-quantified with the KAPA Library Quantification kit. A separate single-read 150-cycle Illumina NextSeq 550 flow cell was used to sequence each immunoSEQ 96-well plate. The source study handled its data this way. Because the immunoSEQ output included only junctional sequences and no quality scores, the filtering could not be the same as the filtering used for full-length reads. To assign V/J genes and CDR3, sequences were annotated using PyIR, a Python wrapper for IgBLAST v1.9, with IMGT germline references. Reads with weak V/J assignments (E-value above 1e-6), missing CDR3, stop codons, out-of-frame junctions, or ambiguous translated residues were removed. A V3J clonotype was defined by an identical inferred V gene, J gene, and CDR3 amino acid sequence. To compute the percentage overlap between repertoires, the number of shared unique clonotypes was divided by the size of the smaller repertoire. RTK rarefaction, the Chao1 estimator, and Recon v2.1 estimates of unobserved clonotypes were used to assess repertoire richness. For all TCRbeta clonotypes obtained by the gDNA method from a handful of donors, generation probabilities were computed with OLGA. In TCRdb, the immuneACCESS table is reduced to in-frame sequences with V and J assigned. These tables do not hold every clone; where another copy was compared, an unresolved V gene accounts for under half, and the others remain unexplained. That table furnishes V, J and clone size, whereas the DNA furnished D and trimming. Counted in this sample were around 2,100,000 clones; approximately 94% of them appeared once. The ten largest account for approximately 1% of the sample.

Reading from cysteine to phenylalanine, the CDR3 counts 14 amino acids. The entry retains the CDR3 DNA only, 42 bases that are in frame from base 1. The CDR1 and CDR2 encoded by the germline V gene (reference sequence) are GTSNPN and SVGIG. Clipping removes 1 base from V and 5 bases from J, with 6 as the unmatched junction base count. For the CD8 naive samples, CD45RO-negative cells were positively selected for CCR7, yielding a CD45RA+CCR7+ population from which TemRA cells were excluded. The donors were healthy, HIV-negative adults with no recently reported acute infections or vaccinations. Every donor was a Caucasian adult residing in Nashville, Tennessee, USA. After blood collection by leukapheresis, PBMCs were isolated using Ficoll-Histopaque density gradient centrifugation and then cryopreserved in the vapor phase of liquid nitrogen. Purity and quantity of every magnetically sorted T cell population were checked by analytical flow cytometry. Each sorted fraction had its genomic DNA isolated and then quantified by UV absorbance on a Nanodrop 2000c.

General conclusions and limits of the study: Rarefaction of sorted-subset datasets indicated incomplete sequencing despite the large sequencing depth. Pairwise subsampling led to the expectation that sequencing depth would affect the degree of clonotype sharing among donors. Higher generation probabilities were observed for clonotypes shared by all four sorted-subset donors than for non-shared clonotypes. Around 5.4% of naive CD4, around 3.5% of naive CD8, roughly 2.4% of memory CD4, and more than 0.35% of memory CD8 clonotypes were shared across a few donors. The small number of donors limited the genetic and exposure-history diversity represented. Naive subsets generally had larger estimated clonotype richness than memory subsets did. Sampling was restricted to blood, and TCR repertoires in tissue are likely to differ from TCR repertoires in blood.

A note on this clone: There is no known antigen for this receptor. Base-call qualities are not available, and no considerably larger clone is one nucleotide away.

The receptor was derived from a man between 18 and 29 years old in good health. The chain is made from TRBV30 and TRBJ2-7; 9 central bases correspond to TRBD1. Sequences were obtained from naive CD8+ T cells sorted from blood. This specimen's cell subset or site label, interpreted: CD45RA+CCR7+. The CDR3 protein is CAWSEGQGFDEQYF. The base sequence is TGTGCCTGGAGTGAGGGACAGGGTTTCGACGAGCAGTACTTC.